This TCR beta chain originates from a study of spatial heterogeneity in lung cancer. Study as a whole: Samples were donated by 72 untreated early-stage non-small cell lung cancer patients. The authors sequenced available follow-up PBMC samples, taken a median of about 23 months after resection. TCR and UMI combinations that were unique each appeared, on average, more than ten times in raw reads.

Germline V CDR1 and CDR2: MGHRA, YSYEKL. This CDR3 is 16 amino acids long. Trimming cost V 5 bases and J 4 bases; bases outside gene matches: 10. Remarks on this clonotype: Its antigen is not identified.

Time point here: blood at routine non-recurrence follow-up after resection. Sequencing covered unsorted whole RNA taken from tumor, nontumor lung or frozen PBMC. TCRdb used MiXCR to reprocess the 5' RACE reads, holding one entry per CDR3 protein. The sample holds about 120,000 distinct CDR3 sequences, 9% to 15% seen once. The study, taken as a whole, reports: At tumor resection, ubiquitous expanded TCRs were detected in blood more often than later.

The specimen comprised PBMCs, sampled at follow-up. This clonotype was obtained from a male donor with early-stage non-small cell lung cancer. The chain has TRBV4-1 and TRBJ1-3; 8 bases agree with TRBD1. CDR3: CASSSFGQGGGNTIYF. The CDR3 DNA reads TGCGCCAGCAGCTCGTTCGGACAGGGAGGGGGAAACACCATATATTTT.